Sequencing of this TCR beta chain was carried out in a study of long-term antiretroviral therapy in people with HIV. The wider study: The 2015 recommendation for immediate ART came about a decade after the earliest samples.

V lost 2 bases and J lost 0, with 23 bases in between. Germline V gives CDR1 MGHRA, CDR2 YSYEKL. The CDR3 has 21 residues. The authors ran the immunoSEQ assay, v3.0, at survey level. Method: immunoSEQ multiplex PCR; TCRdb's copy keeps in-frame clones and lacks some. This table has 16,000 or so clones, 70% to 90% appearing once. The receptor comes from a woman aged 40 to 50 with HIV. Source: unsorted PBMCs, taken 0.5 years after starting antiretroviral therapy. The genes are TRBV4-1 and TRBJ2-6; TRBD1 is a possible D gene (6 bases). As DNA, the CDR3 is TGCGCCAGCAGCCAACCTTTAGGGGACCTAGGGGGATCCTCTGGGGCCAACGTCCTGACTTTC. It encodes CASSQPLGDLGGSSGANVLTF.